This TCR beta chain derives from a study of T-cell reconstitution after alpha-beta-depleted transplantation in children. Germline assignment: CDR1 SGHTA and CDR2 FQGNSA. The CDR3 is 14 amino acids. V shed 5 bases and J 3 bases; nucleotides not matched to a gene: 3. Unique molecular identifiers were used to barcode this TCRbeta library. MiXCR was run by TCRdb on the PCR reads, yielding one entry per CDR3 protein. Here the sample spans more than 200,000 distinct CDR3 sequences, about 26% being singletons. This clonotype was detected ten times or more. Its antigen is as yet unknown. Broader study findings: By about two months after transplant, alpha-beta T cells reportedly arose from several hundred graft clones that had expanded. Newly produced T cells mostly accounted for T-cell counts and diversity one year post-transplant.

The material sequenced was PBMCs, taken before TCRalphabeta/CD19-depleted stem cell transplant. The receptor was isolated from a girl aged 2 to 9 with Fanconi anemia, due to receive a stem cell transplant. J is TRBJ1-2 and V is TRBV7-2; TRBD1 matches at 10 bases. The CDR3 region is CASSRDRGHYGYTF. CDR3 sequence (DNA): TGTGCCAGCAGCAGAGACAGGGGGCACTATGGCTACACCTTC.